These 13 T cell receptor beta chains were sequenced from one sample in a study of blood T cell repertoires in COVID-19 (TCRdb year 2020). The library was made by the immunoSEQ multiplex PCR assay. Here the immuneACCESS table is served through TCRdb, limited to in-frame sequences with V and J called. Missing clones are a known gap in these copies; in checked studies unresolved V genes cover under half, and the rest lacks a known reason. The sample data list about 160,000 clones, and 80% of these were observed just once. Approximately 6% of the sample comes from the top ten. The sequencing input was PBMCs or T cells enriched from blood (not recorded which). These receptors were collected from a man aged 40-50 years who had recovered from COVID-19.

V gene TRBV9 combines with J gene TRBJ2-1; D gene ambiguous. CDR3 size: 12 residues. CDR1 and CDR2 from the germline V gene are SGDLS and YYNGEE. The V end was cut by 3 bases, the J end by 6 bases, with 7 bases between. CDR3 in amino acids: CASSEHGNEQFF. CDR3 coding DNA: TGTGCCAGCAGCGAGCACGGCAATGAGCAGTTCTTC.

The genes are TRBV30 and TRBJ1-3; D not resolved. V was cut by 3 bases and J by 7 bases, with 19 bases left in between. Germline V gene data show CDR1 as GTSNPN and CDR2 as SVGIG (reference sequence). This CDR3 comprises 15 residues. The CDR3 is CAWSLKGLPGNTIYF. The CDR3, as DNA: TGTGCCTGGAGCCTCAAAGGACTCCCGGGGAACACCATATATTTT. Combining the CDR3 with reference TRBV30 and TRBJ1-3 gives the whole variable domain SQTIHQWPATLVQPVGSPLSLECTVEGTSNPNLYWYRQAAGRGLQLLFYSVGIGQISSEVPQNLSASRPQDRQFILSSKKLLLSDSGFYLCAWSLKGLPGNTIYFGEGSWLTVV.

This chain connects TRBV10-1 to TRBJ2-6, with D uncertain. Germline V CDR1 and CDR2: WNHNN, SYGVQD (reference sequence). The CDR3 has 17 residues. Deletions cut 1 base from V and 4 bases from J, with 14 bases between. Here the CDR3 DNA reads TGCGCCAGCAGTGAGTTGCCGGGTTATGCAGGGGCCAACGTCCTGACTTTC. It is translated as CASSELPGYAGANVLTF.

The chain couples TRBV3-1 (or the pseudogene TRBV3-2) to TRBJ1-1; 8 nucleotides align to TRBD1. Germline V gene sequence: CDR1 LGHDT, CDR2 YNNKEL (reference sequence). The CDR3 has 12 residues. V was pared by 5 bases and J by 6 bases, with 2 bases of the junction left unmatched. For the CDR3, the DNA is TGTGCCAGCAGCAACAGGGGGGCTGAAGCTTTCTTT. This gives the protein CASSNRGAEAFF.

The chain employs TRBV6-1 and TRBJ2-7, with 7 bases lining up with TRBD1. V shed 0 bases, J shed 0 bases, and the junction held 11 bases outside the gene matches. CDR3 length: 18 amino acids. Germline V lookup: CDR1 MNHNS, CDR2 SASEGT. The DNA of the CDR3 is TGTGCCAGCAGTGAAGCGGATCCCGGGACAGTAAGCTCCTACGAGCAGTACTTC. It codes for CASSEADPGTVSSYEQYF.

The J gene is TRBJ1-6, the V gene TRBV5-6, with 9 bases matching TRBD1. The CDR3 totals 15 residues. Germline CDR1 and CDR2: SGHDT and YYEEEE. The junction had 6 bases not matched to a gene; V was cut back by 4 bases and J by 7 bases. Here the CDR3 DNA reads TGTGCCAGCAGCCCCCGGGACAGGGTCAATTCACCCCTCCACTTT. Amino acids: CASSPRDRVNSPLHF. Complete variable domain (other parts from reference TRBV5-6 and TRBJ1-6): DAGVTQSPTHLIKTRGQQVTLRCSPKSGHDTVSWYQQALGQGPQFIFQYYEEEERQRGNFPDRFSGHQFPNYSSELNVNALLLGDSALYLCASSPRDRVNSPLHFGNGTRLTVT.

The chain links TRBV7-3 to TRBJ1-6; the match to TRBD1 covers 8 bases. This CDR3 region has 15 residues. Germline-derived CDR1 and CDR2 are SGHTA and FQGTGA. V lost 4 bases and J lost 9; bases outside the gene matches: 8. In nucleotides, the CDR3 is TGTGCCAGCAGCTCCGGACAGGGTAGAGGTTCACCCCTCCACTTT. Its protein is CASSSGQGRGSPLHF.

This sequence joins TRBV6-2 or TRBV6-3 and TRBJ2-3, with 10 nucleotides matching TRBD1. V trimming: 2 bases; J trimming: 0 bases; junction bases outside the gene matches: 17. CDR3 length: 21 residues. Germline values: CDR1 MNHEY, CDR2 SVGEGT. The CDR3 protein is CASSYLTPGTGEYESTDTQYF. CDR3 coding DNA: TGTGCCAGCAGTTACCTTACCCCGGGGACAGGGGAGTATGAGAGCACAGATACGCAGTATTTT.

In its sample, this clone was seen a few times. This sequence joins TRBV24-1 and TRBJ1-4; D possibly corresponds to TRBD1 (6 bases). Germline assignment: CDR1 KGHDR and CDR2 SFDVKD. V was trimmed by 2 bases and J by 7 bases, leaving 16 bases between them. The CDR3 length is 16 residues. CDR3 loop: CATSDSTGGQGEKLFF. CDR3 nucleotide sequence: TGTGCCACCAGTGATTCGACGGGGGGACAAGGTGAAAAACTGTTTTTT.

CDR3 coding DNA: TGTGCCAGCAGCCAGAGACTAGCGGGGAACAATGAGCAGTTCTTC. This encodes CASSQRLAGNNEQFF. The chain carries TRBV4-2 and TRBJ2-1; 11 bases agree with TRBD2. Germline CDR1 reads LGHNA; CDR2 reads YNFKEQ. Unmatched junction bases numbered 3, after V lost 3 bases and J lost 5 bases. The CDR3 has 15 residues.

This chain joins TRBV7-9 and TRBJ2-3, with 7 bases that match TRBD2. The CDR3 consists of 16 residues. Germline values: CDR1 SEHNR, CDR2 FQNEAQ (reference sequence). J was trimmed by 2 bases and V by 5 bases; bases with no gene match: 10. CDR3 amino acids: CASSASQLAFTDTQYF. CDR3 DNA: TGTGCCAGCAGCGCCAGCCAACTAGCGTTCACAGATACGCAGTATTTT.

In this sample, this clone turned up once. This chain joins TRBV2 and TRBJ2-7; TRBD1 agrees at 7 bases. The CDR3 loop spans 16 amino acids. The V segment lost 7 bases and the J segment 0 bases; nucleotides outside the gene matches: 12. The V gene's germline CDR1 is SNHLY and CDR2 FYNNEI. The CDR3 is CASKRGVAGGSYEQYF. DNA for the CDR3: TGTGCCAGCAAAAGAGGGGTGGCAGGGGGCTCCTACGAGCAGTACTTC.

The chain employs TRBV5-4 and TRBJ1-6; possibly TRBD1 for D (6 bases). Germline CDR1 reads SGHNT; CDR2 reads YYREEE (reference sequence). This CDR3 is built from 19 residues. V lost 1 base and J lost 1, with 18 bases in between. The CDR3 loop is CASSLTGGVMSSYNSPLHF. CDR3 bases: TGTGCCAGCAGCTTGACGGGGGGCGTGATGTCTTCCTATAATTCACCCCTCCACTTT.